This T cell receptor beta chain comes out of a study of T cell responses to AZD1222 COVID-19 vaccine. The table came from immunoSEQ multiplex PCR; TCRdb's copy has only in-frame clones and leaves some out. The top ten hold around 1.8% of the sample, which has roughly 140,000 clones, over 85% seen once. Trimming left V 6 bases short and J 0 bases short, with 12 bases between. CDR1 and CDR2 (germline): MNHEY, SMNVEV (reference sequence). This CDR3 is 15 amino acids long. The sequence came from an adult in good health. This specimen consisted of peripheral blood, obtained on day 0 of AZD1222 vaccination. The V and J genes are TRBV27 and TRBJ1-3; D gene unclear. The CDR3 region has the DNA TGTGCCAGCAGAACTGTAGGGAGCTCTGGAAACACCATATATTTT. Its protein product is CASRTVGSSGNTIYF.